These 24 T cell receptor beta chains share one sample of origin, sequenced in a study of cytomegalovirus exposure and HLA in healthy donors. TCRdb keeps only in-frame clones here, not all; method: immunoSEQ multiplex PCR. The repertoire consists of around 180,000 clones, with more than 70% occurring once and the leading ten covering more than 1.2%. Sequences were obtained from PBMCs. The receptors originated from a young woman in good health and CMV-seronegative.

This sequence joins TRBV13 and TRBJ1-1, with D hard to call. Trimming removed 1 base from V and 6 bases from J, with 12 bases in between. The CDR3 loop spans 14 amino acids. Germline V lookup: CDR1 PRHDT, CDR2 FYEKMQ (reference sequence). The CDR3 is CASSLDHSVAEAFF. CDR3 nucleotide sequence: TGTGCCAGCAGCTTAGATCACTCGGTCGCTGAAGCTTTCTTT.

This clone appeared a single time. The V call is TRBV10-3, the J call TRBJ1-1; D may be TRBD1 (5 bases). Trimming cost V 2 bases and J 1 base, with 8 bases left between them. Germline CDR1 and CDR2: ENHRY and SYGVKD. The CDR3 is 14 residues long. CDR3 region: CAISEGTPNTEAFF. CDR3 DNA: TGTGCCATCAGTGAGGGGACTCCGAACACTGAAGCTTTCTTT.

A few counts support this clone. The genes are TRBV5-4 and TRBJ1-1; 8 nucleotides line up with TRBD1. Germline V gene lookup returns CDR1 SGHNT and CDR2 YYREEE (reference sequence). The J segment lost 8 bases and the V segment lost 2 bases, leaving 11 bases of the junction unmatched. The CDR3 contains 15 residues. Here the CDR3 reads CASSLIGRGLHEAFF. The CDR3 coding sequence is TGTGCCAGCAGCTTAATCGGCAGGGGGCTCCACGAAGCTTTCTTT.

The chain employs TRBV7-2 and TRBJ1-6; D uncertain. This CDR3 has 14 residues. The germline V gene encodes CDR1 SGHTA and CDR2 FQGNSA. Trimming took off 3 bases at V and 7 bases at J, with 10 bases between the two ends. The CDR3 sequence is CASSLATSNSPLHF. The DNA for the CDR3 is TGTGCCAGCAGCTTGGCGACATCAAATTCACCCCTCCACTTT.

This rearrangement joins TRBV4-1 to TRBJ2-7; 7 nucleotides align to TRBD1. Germline V lookup: CDR1 MGHRA, CDR2 YSYEKL. Trimming at V came to 5 bases and at J to 0 bases, leaving 4 bases not matched to a gene. The CDR3 covers 14 residues. Here the CDR3 reads CASSSDRSSYEQYF. DNA of the CDR3: TGCGCCAGCAGCTCGGACAGGAGCTCCTACGAGCAGTACTTC.

The chain recombines TRBV27 with TRBJ2-1; 7 bases agree with TRBD2. Germline-derived CDR1 and CDR2 are MNHEY and SMNVEV (reference sequence). V gave up 6 bases and J gave up 6 bases; unmatched junction bases: 14. The CDR3 consists of 16 residues. CDR3 amino acids: CASSPFASGLGNEQFF. The CDR3, as DNA: TGTGCCAGCAGCCCCTTTGCTAGCGGACTCGGCAATGAGCAGTTCTTC.

The gene calls are TRBV7-2 and TRBJ1-5; D not resolved. The V gene's germline CDR1 is SGHTA and CDR2 FQGNSA. Trimming shortened V by 1 base and J by 4 bases, and 5 bases separated the two germline ends. CDR3 size: 13 residues. The CDR3, as DNA: TGTGCCAGCAGCTTAGGGCAGAATCAGCCCCAGCATTTT. Translated, it gives CASSLGQNQPQHF.

The chain is built from TRBV6-4 and TRBJ2-7; 9 positions agree with TRBD2. This CDR3 has 15 amino acids. V gave up 3 bases and J gave up 1 base; unmatched junction bases: 4. The germline CDR1 and CDR2 sequences are MRHNA and SNTAGT. The CDR3 reads CASSEEAGGSYEQYF. The CDR3 DNA sequence: TGTGCCAGCAGTGAAGAGGCGGGAGGGTCCTACGAGCAGTACTTC.

CDR3 sequence (DNA): TGCGCCAGCAGCTTACGGGGTGGCAATCAGCCCCAGCATTTT. Its translation: CASSLRGGNQPQHF. This chain joins TRBV5-1 and TRBJ1-5; D ambiguous. The CDR3 consists of 14 residues. Germline CDR1 is SGHRS and CDR2 is YFSETQ. Trimming stripped 2 bases from V and 2 bases from J, with 8 bases between.

The chain recombines TRBV9 with TRBJ1-5, with TRBD1 matching 8 bases. Germline loops: CDR1 SGDLS, CDR2 YYNGEE. The CDR3 consists of 15 residues. Trimming at V came to 4 bases and at J to 3 bases, leaving 6 bases not matched to a gene. The CDR3, as DNA: TGTGCCAGCAGCAAAGGGACAGGAGTCAATCAGCCCCAGCATTTT. This sequence encodes CASSKGTGVNQPQHF.

The rearrangement uses TRBV5-4 and TRBJ2-3; 12 bases map to TRBD2. CDR1 and CDR2 from the germline V gene are SGHNT and YYREEE (reference sequence). The CDR3 consists of 15 residues. V lost 3 bases, J lost 5 bases, and 4 bases stayed unmatched. The CDR3 DNA is TGTGCCAGCAGCTACCCTAGCGGGAGGGGAGATACGCAGTATTTT. Its translation is CASSYPSGRGDTQYF.

The chain recombines TRBV7-9 with TRBJ2-1; 7 positions match TRBD1. CDR1 SEHNR and CDR2 FQNEAQ come from the germline V gene (reference sequence). V was pared by 0 bases and J by 8 bases, with 4 bases of the junction left unmatched. This CDR3 is built from 14 residues. The CDR3 DNA follows: TGTGCCAGCAGCTTAGCGGCAGGGGGTGATGAGCAGTTCTTC. This sequence encodes CASSLAAGGDEQFF.

CDR3 DNA: TGTGCCAGCTCACTACTGGACAGGGCTGGCAATCAGCCCCAGCATTTT. As protein: CASSLLDRAGNQPQHF. This rearrangement joins TRBV18 to TRBJ1-5; TRBD1 matches 8 bases. The CDR3 covers 16 residues. Germline-derived CDR1 and CDR2 are KGHSH and LQKENI. Trimming took 4 bases from V and 2 from J; bases not matched to a gene: 7.

This chain links TRBV7-2 with TRBJ2-1; maybe TRBD2 (5 bases). Trimming removed 1 base from V and 2 bases from J, with 9 bases in between. The CDR3 has 15 amino acids. CDR1 and CDR2 from the germline V gene are SGHTA and FQGNSA. DNA for the CDR3: TGTGCCAGCAGCTTAGGAGCGGTCACCTACAATGAGCAGTTCTTC. Translating gives CASSLGAVTYNEQFF.

The table lists this clone with a count of one. The V and J genes are TRBV29-1 and TRBJ1-1; 10 positions match TRBD1. CDR3 size: 13 residues. The V segment lost 7 bases and the J segment 8 bases; nucleotides outside the gene matches: 10. The germline V gene encodes CDR1 SQVTM and CDR2 ANQGSEA. CDR3 sequence (DNA): TGCAGCGCTCCCGGGACAGGGGATTTGGAAGCTTTCTTT. The encoded protein is CSAPGTGDLEAFF.

The sample holds one count of this clone. The rearrangement joins TRBV14 to TRBJ1-2, with 7 bases lining up with TRBD1. The J segment lost 3 bases and the V segment lost 3 bases, leaving 1 base of the junction unmatched. In germline, CDR1 is SGHDN, CDR2 FVKESK. The CDR3 runs 13 residues. CDR3 protein: CASSHDRDYGYTF. CDR3 nucleotides: TGTGCCAGCAGCCACGACAGGGACTATGGCTACACCTTC.

The chain combines TRBV18 with TRBJ1-5, with TRBD1 matching over 7 bases. Unmatched junction bases numbered 6, after V lost 4 bases and J lost 3 bases. This CDR3 contains 15 residues. Germline V gives CDR1 KGHSH, CDR2 LQKENI. The CDR3 region is CASSQLGQINQPQHF. The CDR3 DNA reads TGTGCCAGCTCACAATTGGGACAGATCAATCAGCCCCAGCATTTT.

The CDR3 DNA reads TGTGCCAGCAGCTTAACGGGACAGGCCATCAATGAGCAGTTCTTC. Amino acids: CASSLTGQAINEQFF. This rearrangement joins TRBV7-3 to TRBJ2-1, with 8 bases lining up with TRBD1. Per the germline V gene, CDR1 is SGHTA and CDR2 is FQGTGA. J lost 6 bases, V lost 0 bases, and 4 bases had no gene match. This CDR3 contains 15 residues.

DNA for the CDR3: TGTGCCAGCAGCCCCAACCTGGGACTAGCGAAAGGGGGGTTTGAGCAGTTCTTC. Translated: CASSPNLGLAKGGFEQFF. The V and J genes are TRBV14 and TRBJ2-1, with 10 positions matching TRBD2. J was trimmed by 9 bases and V by 4 bases; bases with no gene match: 18. CDR3 length equals 18 residues. Germline CDR1 and CDR2: SGHDN and FVKESK.

The V call is TRBV6-5, the J call TRBJ2-5, with D possibly being TRBD2 (5 bases). Germline CDR1 and CDR2: MNHEY and SVGAGI. This CDR3 region has 14 residues. V lost 6 bases and J 2 bases, leaving 13 bases between the germline ends. The DNA for the CDR3 is TGTGCCAGCAGGGGGTCGGGGAGTCAAGAGACCCAGTACTTC. Translating it yields CASRGSGSQETQYF.

This chain links TRBV6-5 with TRBJ1-2, with a possible D match to TRBD1 (6 bases). V lost 2 bases and J lost 0, with 10 bases in between. The CDR3 is 15 amino acids. Per the germline V gene, CDR1 is MNHEY and CDR2 is SVGAGI. The CDR3 region has the DNA TGTGCCAGCAGTTACAATCAGGGGTCTAACTATGGCTACACCTTC. Translating it yields CASSYNQGSNYGYTF.

The chain combines TRBV5-1 with TRBJ2-3; 8 bases are a match to TRBD2. Germline assignment: CDR1 SGHRS and CDR2 YFSETQ. The trim removed 4 bases at V and 5 bases at J, leaving 12 bases unmatched. This CDR3 is 16 amino acids long. This CDR3 reads CASSPSGGGLLDTQYF. CDR3 bases: TGCGCCAGCAGCCCTTCGGGCGGGGGGCTCCTAGATACGCAGTATTTT.

The chain joins TRBV7-9 to TRBJ2-7; weak D call: TRBD2 (6 bases). The V gene lost 5 bases and the J gene lost 5 bases, with 16 bases spanning the gap. Germline V gene sequence: CDR1 SEHNR, CDR2 FQNEAQ (reference sequence). The CDR3 covers 14 residues. The CDR3 reads CASSHLLRGNEQYF. The DNA for the CDR3 is TGTGCCAGCAGCCACCTACTCCGGGGGAACGAGCAGTACTTC.

The genes are TRBV9 and TRBJ2-1; D may be TRBD2 (6 bases). There are 15 residues in the CDR3. V was cut by 2 bases and J by 2 bases, with 11 bases left in between. Germline CDR1 SGDLS, CDR2 YYNGEE. CDR3 in DNA: TGTGCCAGCAGCGTGGAGGGGAACCCCTACAATGAGCAGTTCTTC. Its protein is CASSVEGNPYNEQFF.